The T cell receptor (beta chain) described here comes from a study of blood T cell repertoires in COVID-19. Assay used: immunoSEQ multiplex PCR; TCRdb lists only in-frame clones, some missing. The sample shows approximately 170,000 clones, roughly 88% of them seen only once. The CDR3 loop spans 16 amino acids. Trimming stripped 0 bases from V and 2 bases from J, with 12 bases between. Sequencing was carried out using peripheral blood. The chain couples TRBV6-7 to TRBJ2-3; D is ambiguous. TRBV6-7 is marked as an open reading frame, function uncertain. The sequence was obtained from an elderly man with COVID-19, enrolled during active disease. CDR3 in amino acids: CASSYSSVLFTDTQYF. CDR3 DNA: TGTGCCAGCAGTTACTCCTCGGTCCTTTTCACAGATACGCAGTATTTT.